This T cell receptor beta chain was documented in a study of T cells in Graves' hyperthyroidism and ophthalmopathy. The overall study: Staff took peripheral blood when the initial diagnosis was made, before any treatment began. Broader study findings: Ophthalmopathy and stable hyperthyroidism were told apart by a 13 V-J model. Most expanded thyroid clonotypes above 0.001 recurred in blood. The model made its ophthalmopathy prediction, and onset followed a median roughly 6.5 months later.

This clonotype was picked up many times. Antigen unknown. RNA transcripts gave rise to amplified TCR beta CDR3 regions. With the HTBI primer set, the TCR CDR3 went through a first round of RT-PCR. One entry per CDR3 protein, called by TCRdb with MiXCR from the multiplex PCR reads. The sample has roughly 400,000 distinct CDR3 sequences, roughly 13% seen once. Germline lookup yields CDR1 SGHRS and CDR2 YFSETQ. The CDR3 contains 15 residues. The V end lost 3 bases, the J end lost 0 bases, and 11 bases lay between the germline ends. The source of this sequence is a man aged 50-60 years with Graves' ophthalmopathy. V gene TRBV5-1 combines with J gene TRBJ2-3; a weak D match, TRBD2 (5 bases). The sample comprised blood. The CDR3 reads CASSSRRGSTDTQYF. The CDR3, as DNA: TGCGCCAGCAGCTCGCGCCGGGGTAGCACAGATACGCAGTATTTT.